These 2 T cell receptor beta chains were sequenced from one sample in a study of cytomegalovirus exposure and HLA in healthy donors. Use of 60 Vbeta and 13 Jbeta primers characterized the PCR. TCRdb's table, derived via immunoSEQ multiplex PCR, lists solely in-frame clones and lacks some. In all, the sample yields 70,000 or so clones. The sample comprised PBMCs. The source is a female donor in good health and CMV-seropositive.

The chain couples TRBV5-1 to TRBJ2-1, with a possible D match to TRBD1 (6 bases). V gave up 5 bases and J gave up 3 bases, with 9 bases separating them. Germline-derived CDR1 and CDR2 are SGHRS and YFSETQ. CDR3 length equals 13 residues. For the CDR3, the DNA is TGCGCCAGCAGTGCAGGGGTCTACAATGAGCAGTTCTTC. Translation gives CASSAGVYNEQFF.

The chain has TRBV15 and TRBJ1-6; maybe TRBD1 (5 bases). V was cut by 1 base and J by 3 bases, with 7 bases left in between. The CDR3 is 15 amino acids. CDR1 and CDR2 from the germline V gene are LNHNV and YYDKDF (reference sequence). CDR3 loop: CATSRGQGYNSPLHF. The CDR3 DNA reads as TGTGCCACCAGCAGAGGGCAGGGCTATAATTCACCCCTCCACTTT.